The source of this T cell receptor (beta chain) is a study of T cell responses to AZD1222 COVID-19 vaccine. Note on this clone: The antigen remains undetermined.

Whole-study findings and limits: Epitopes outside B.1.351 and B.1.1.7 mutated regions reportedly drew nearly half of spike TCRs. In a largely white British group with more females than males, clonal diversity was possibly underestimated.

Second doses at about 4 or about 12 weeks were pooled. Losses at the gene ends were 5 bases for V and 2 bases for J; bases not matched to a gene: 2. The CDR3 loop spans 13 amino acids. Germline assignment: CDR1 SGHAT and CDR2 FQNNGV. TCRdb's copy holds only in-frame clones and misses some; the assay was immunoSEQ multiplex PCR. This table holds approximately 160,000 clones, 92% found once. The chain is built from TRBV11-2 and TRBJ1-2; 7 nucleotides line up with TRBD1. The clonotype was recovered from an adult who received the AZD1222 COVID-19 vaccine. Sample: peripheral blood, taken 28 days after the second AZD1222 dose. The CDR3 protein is CASSLQGNYGYTF. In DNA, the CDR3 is TGTGCCAGCAGCCTACAGGGGAACTATGGCTACACCTTC. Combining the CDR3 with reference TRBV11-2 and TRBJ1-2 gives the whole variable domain EAGVAQSPRYKIIEKRQSVAFWCNPISGHATLYWYQQILGQGPKLLIQFQNNGVVDDSQLPKDRFSAERLKGVDSTLKIQPAKLEDSAVYLCASSLQGNYGYTFGSGTRLTVV.